This T cell receptor beta chain was identified in a study of OX40 agonist ivuxolimab in advanced cancers. Describing the broader study: Ivuxolimab, which targeted the costimulatory receptor OX40 (CD134), was an agonistic, fully human IgG2 monoclonal antibody. Intravenous ivuxolimab was administered to patients every 2 weeks at six dose levels: 0.01, 0.1, 0.3, 1.5, 3 and 10 mg/kg. Prior anti-PD-1, anti-PD-L1 or anti-CTLA-4 therapy was permitted, and checkpoint inhibitors had been received by about two fifths of dose-escalation patients. Three dose-escalation patients achieved partial responses, one with hepatocellular carcinoma and two with cutaneous melanoma. The paper reports the monotherapy dose-escalation portion (N of about 56 patients) of the phase I ivuxolimab trial. Of the roughly 51 patients in dose escalation, about 20 had hepatocellular carcinoma, roughly 15 had melanoma, 9 had renal cell carcinoma and 9 had head and neck cancer. In the dose-escalation cohort, more than 75% of patients were male, and the mean age was roughly 60 years, with a range of roughly 23 to 85. Peripheral TCRbeta sequencing aimed to test whether ivuxolimab altered TCR sequence diversity and caused clonal T-cell expansion.

Overall study outcomes, separate from this receptor: Antigen specificity was not determined for the clonally expanded peripheral T cells. On average, CD8+ T cells showed more expanded clones than CD4+ T cells after ivuxolimab. At doses from 0.1 to 3.0 mg/kg, clonal expansion was seen in both CD4+ and CD8+ blood T cells between baseline and week 6. Low levels of normalized T-cell clonal expansion were also seen in some patients who did not respond. In the 0.1-3.0 mg/kg groups, partial responders had among the lowest normalized peripheral clonal expansion, particularly in CD8+ T cells.

Of note for this clone: Its antigen remains undetermined. No per-base quality is available; no much larger clone lies one base away.

V lost 2 bases and J lost 2 bases; the stretch between them is 16 bases long. The CDR3 has 16 amino acids, counting the end cysteine and phenylalanine. Only the CDR3 DNA stays, 48 bases, in frame from base 1. The germline V gene (reference sequence) supplies CDR1 GTSNPN and CDR2 SVGIG. Patients with autoimmune disease history or receiving systemic immunosuppression were excluded from the trial. In every dose cohort, peripheral blood was drawn for TCR sequencing at baseline, cycle 4 day 1, and cycle 7 day 1. The samples were taken from a phase I, first-in-human, multicenter, open-label dose-escalation trial of ivuxolimab. Adults with locally advanced or metastatic melanoma, renal cell carcinoma, hepatocellular carcinoma or head and neck squamous cell carcinoma were enrolled in the trial. CD4+ and CD8+ T cells were sorted separately from peripheral blood before TCR sequencing. Genomic DNA was isolated from the sorted cells so that the TCRbeta CDR3 region could be sequenced. The immunoSEQ Assay was used for sequencing of TCRbeta CDR3 regions. Sourced from immuneACCESS, this table was stored by TCRdb with only in-frame sequences that have V and J called. A share of the clones is absent; for the studies checked, an unresolved V gene accounts for under half, and the remainder has no known explanation. Here the sample has about 75,000 clones; approximately 86% occur a single time. Of the sample, about 8% is held by the ten largest clones.

This sequence originates from an adult with an advanced solid tumor such as melanoma, head and neck, liver or kidney cancer. Rearrangement joined TRBV30 to TRBJ1-5; the D segment cannot be called with confidence. The sequencing here drew on CD4+ or CD8+ T cells sorted from blood, taken in a trial of the OX40 agonist ivuxolimab. The nucleotides read TGTGCCTGGAGTCCCGCGGGAAGGGCGGGCAATCAGCCCCAGCATTTT. The resulting protein is CAWSPAGRAGNQPQHF.